The clone carrying this TCR beta chain was observed at least ten times. Authors of the study amplified TCR beta CDR3 regions from RNA transcripts. Using the HTBI primer set, a first-round RT-PCR was run on the TCR CDR3. TCRdb analysed the multiplex PCR reads with MiXCR anew, one entry per CDR3 protein. The sample shows 350,000 or so distinct CDR3 sequences, 18% of them seen only once. Deletions cut 2 bases from V and 11 bases from J, with 24 bases between. The CDR3 is 16 amino acids. Diagnostic decisions used clinical symptoms, serum thyroxine and TRAb, thyroid ultrasound and orbital computed tomography. This record comes from a study of T cells in Graves' hyperthyroidism and ophthalmopathy.

The sample taken for sequencing was blood. The sequence derives from a woman aged 40 to 49 with Graves' ophthalmopathy. The chain links TRBV12-3 or TRBV12-4 to TRBJ1-1; TRBD1 is a possible D gene (5 bases). CDR3 residues: CASSLSLVRGKTHAFF. The CDR3 DNA reads as TGTGCCAGCAGTTTATCCCTCGTACGGGGGAAGACGCATGCTTTCTTT.